What follows are 31 T cell receptor beta chains derived from one specimen sequenced in a study of cytomegalovirus exposure and HLA in healthy donors. The study ran its PCR with 60 Vbeta and 13 Jbeta primers. Using immunoSEQ multiplex PCR, the repertoire was profiled, and TCRdb retains in-frame clones only, with some absent. In the table there are about 150,000 clones, 80% to 85% of which are singletons. Sequenced sample: PBMCs. All receptors come from a boy aged 2 to 10 in good health and CMV-seronegative.

Here the CDR3 DNA reads TGTGCCAGCAGCTTAGCAAAGGAGGTCAATCAGCCCCAGCATTTT. It yields the protein CASSLAKEVNQPQHF. The J gene is TRBJ1-5, the V gene TRBV7-9; no reliable D call. V lost 0 bases to trimming and J lost 3 bases, with 9 bases between them. There are 15 residues in the CDR3. Germline CDR1 and CDR2: SEHNR and FQNEAQ (reference sequence).

The chain is built from TRBV9 and TRBJ2-5; D is ambiguous. The CDR3 has 16 amino acids. In germline, CDR1 is SGDLS, CDR2 YYNGEE. The ends were cut back, 3 bases at V and 1 base at J, with 16 bases in the middle. The CDR3 loop is CASSESVFSSQETQYF. The DNA for the CDR3 is TGTGCCAGCAGCGAATCCGTCTTTAGCAGCCAAGAGACCCAGTACTTC.

The chain couples TRBV9 to TRBJ2-5; perhaps TRBD2 as D (6 bases). The germline V and J ends were trimmed by 2 bases and 4 bases, with 12 bases remaining between them. The CDR3 extends over 14 amino acids. In germline, CDR1 is SGDLS, CDR2 YYNGEE. CDR3 in amino acids: CASSVGPGRETQYF. CDR3 nucleotides: TGTGCCAGCAGCGTTGGCCCCGGGAGAGAGACCCAGTACTTC.

The rearrangement uses TRBV9 and TRBJ2-2; 11 nucleotides line up with TRBD2. The junction had 6 bases not matched to a gene; V was cut back by 3 bases and J by 8 bases. Germline V gene lookup returns CDR1 SGDLS and CDR2 YYNGEE. The CDR3 loop spans 15 amino acids. In DNA, the CDR3 is TGTGCCAGCAGCGCTAGACTAGCGGGGTCGGGGGAGCTGTTTTTT. Protein sequence: CASSARLAGSGELFF.

The rearrangement uses TRBV7-2 and TRBJ1-4, with TRBD1 identical over 9 bases. The V and J ends lost 4 bases and 6 bases, in that order; junction bases with no gene match: 12. From germline, CDR1 is SGHTA and CDR2 FQGNSA. This CDR3 region has 17 residues. The DNA of the CDR3 is TGTGCCAGCAGCTCTACCGGGACAGGGCGGGAGTATGAAAAACTGTTTTTT. This encodes CASSSTGTGREYEKLFF.

CDR3 in DNA: TGCGCCAGCAGCTTGGTAAGGCGGAGCTCCTACGAGCAGTACTTC. Residues: CASSLVRRSSYEQYF. V gene TRBV5-1 combines with J gene TRBJ2-7; no clear D. Between the trimmed V and J ends, which lost 0 bases and 0 bases, there was a span of 10 bases. Germline V lookup: CDR1 SGHRS, CDR2 YFSETQ. CDR3 length: 15 residues.

The chain couples TRBV6-1 to TRBJ2-7, with a tentative D call TRBD1 (6 bases). V gave up 8 bases and J gave up 3 bases, with 14 bases separating them. Germline-derived CDR1 and CDR2 are MNHNS and SASEGT. The CDR3 is made up of 13 amino acids. The CDR3 region has the DNA TGTGCCAGCGGAATACAGGGAAACTACGAGCAGTACTTC. Translating it yields CASGIQGNYEQYF.

This clone was seen only once. The genes are TRBV23-1 and TRBJ2-4, with D possibly matching TRBD2 (5 bases). Being an ORF, TRBV23-1 has a function that is uncertain. V was trimmed by 0 bases and J by 5 bases, leaving 14 bases between them. The CDR3 extends over 16 amino acids. CDR3 in amino acids: CASSQSGVPPENIQYF. The CDR3 coding sequence is TGCGCCAGCAGTCAATCGGGAGTGCCCCCGGAAAACATTCAGTACTTC.

This chain uses TRBV4-2 with TRBJ2-1; 11 bases line up with TRBD1. The germline V gene encodes CDR1 LGHNA and CDR2 YNFKEQ. There are 14 residues in the CDR3. V shed 5 bases and J 7 bases; nucleotides not matched to a gene: 4. CDR3 loop: CASSGQGARNEQFF. CDR3 bases: TGTGCCAGCAGCGGACAGGGGGCACGGAATGAGCAGTTCTTC.

V usage is TRBV12-5 and J usage is TRBJ1-1; unclear D gene. V was trimmed by 5 bases and J by 1 base, leaving 8 bases between them. Germline V gene sequence: CDR1 LGHNT, CDR2 FRNRAP. The length of the CDR3 is 13 residues. The CDR3 protein is CASGLGRNTEAFF. The CDR3 nucleotides read TGTGCTAGTGGTCTCGGGAGGAACACTGAAGCTTTCTTT.

V is TRBV19 and J is TRBJ2-7, with 7 bases that match TRBD1. This CDR3 spans 13 amino acids. Germline values: CDR1 LNHDA, CDR2 SQIVND (reference sequence). V lost 1 base and J lost 3; bases outside the gene matches: 0. The CDR3 is CASSIGTGYEQYF. For the CDR3, the DNA is TGTGCCAGTAGTATAGGGACAGGCTACGAGCAGTACTTC.

This clone was detected many times. The V call is TRBV6-6, the J call TRBJ1-3; D perhaps matches TRBD1 (5 bases). The CDR3 loop spans 13 amino acids. The V end lost 2 bases, the J end lost 6 bases, and 8 bases lay between the germline ends. Germline CDR1 MNHNY, CDR2 SVGAGI (reference sequence). The CDR3 DNA reads as TGTGCCAGCAGTTACGGGGGGAAAAACACCATATATTTT. Translating gives CASSYGGKNTIYF.

The chain links TRBV2 to TRBJ2-3; TRBD1 is a possible D gene (6 bases). Germline V lookup: CDR1 SNHLY, CDR2 FYNNEI. This CDR3 region has 12 residues. Trimming shortened V by 10 bases and J by 7 bases, and 15 bases separated the two germline ends. The CDR3 protein is CATTLDSYTQYF. The CDR3 nucleotides read TGTGCCACCACCCTGGACAGTTATACGCAGTATTTT.

The CDR3 spells CASREDGRTGELFF. As DNA, the CDR3 is TGTGCCAGCAGGGAAGATGGGCGCACCGGGGAGCTGTTTTTT. The chain uses TRBV6-5 and TRBJ2-2; D gene ambiguous. V lost 6 bases and J 4 bases, leaving 12 bases between the germline ends. The length of the CDR3 is 14 residues. Germline V gene data show CDR1 as MNHEY and CDR2 as SVGAGI.

This rearrangement joins TRBV28 to TRBJ2-7, with 8 positions matching TRBD1. The germline gives CDR1 MDHEN, CDR2 SYDVKM. After removal of 4 bases from V and 0 bases from J, the junction contained 2 bases not matched to a gene. There are 14 residues in the CDR3. The CDR3 coding sequence is TGTGCCAGCAGTTGGACAGGGAGCTCCTACGAGCAGTACTTC. Protein: CASSWTGSSYEQYF.

This chain links TRBV18 with TRBJ1-1, with D tentatively TRBD1 (6 bases). There are 13 residues in the CDR3. The V gene's germline CDR1 is KGHSH and CDR2 LQKENI. The V end was cut by 1 base, the J end by 3 bases, with 6 bases between. The CDR3 is CASSPRQDTEAFF. The DNA for the CDR3 is TGTGCCAGCTCACCACGACAGGACACTGAAGCTTTCTTT.

This sequence joins TRBV10-3 and TRBJ2-2, with 7 bases lining up with TRBD2. Germline lookup yields CDR1 ENHRY and CDR2 SYGVKD. This CDR3 is built from 15 residues. V was clipped by 6 bases and J by 3 bases; unmatched bases: 7. The CDR3 loop reads CAISPGGSDTGELFF. Here the CDR3 DNA reads TGTGCCATCAGCCCGGGGGGAAGCGACACCGGGGAGCTGTTTTTT.

The chain has TRBV13 and TRBJ2-3, with D possibly being TRBD1 (5 bases). This CDR3 has 15 amino acids. The germline CDR1 and CDR2 sequences are PRHDT and FYEKMQ (reference sequence). V was trimmed by 3 bases and J by 0 bases, leaving 10 bases between them. The CDR3 region has the DNA TGTGCCAGCAGCTTGGAGCAGGGAAGCACAGATACGCAGTATTTT. This gives the protein CASSLEQGSTDTQYF.

DNA for the CDR3: TGTGCCAGCTCACCAGAACAGGGGGAAGTCTCTGGGGCCAACGTCCTGACTTTC. Translation gives CASSPEQGEVSGANVLTF. The V and J genes are TRBV18 and TRBJ2-6; 8 bases match TRBD1. The CDR3 spans 18 residues. Germline CDR1 KGHSH, CDR2 LQKENI. Unmatched junction bases numbered 6, after V lost 2 bases and J lost 0 bases.

Turning to this clone: Sequence at one end of the junction differs from germline and may be a read error. The sample carries other DNA sequences with the same CDR3. The chain joins TRBV9 to TRBJ2-7; TRBD2 agrees at 12 bases. This CDR3 has 14 amino acids. Germline V gene data show CDR1 as SGDLS and CDR2 as YYNGEE. CDR3 nucleotide sequence: TGCGCCAGCAGCCCTAGCGGGGGGGTCTACGAGCAGTACTTC. The encoded protein is CASSPSGGVYEQYF.

This chain connects TRBV9 to TRBJ1-3, with TRBD1 matching over 7 bases. V was clipped by 4 bases and J by 4 bases; unmatched bases: 8. The CDR3 runs 15 residues. The germline V gene has CDR1 SGDLS and CDR2 YYNGEE. CDR3 sequence (DNA): TGTGCCAGCAGCCTAGAGGGGACAGCCGGAAACACCATATATTTT. This translates into CASSLEGTAGNTIYF.

The genes are TRBV5-5 and TRBJ2-5, with 7 bases that match TRBD1. V lost 3 bases, J lost 6 bases, and 5 bases stayed unmatched. The CDR3 runs 13 residues. Germline V CDR1 and CDR2: SGHKS, YYEKEE (reference sequence). The CDR3, as DNA: TGTGCCAGCAGCTCATCAGGGGGTCAGACCCAGTACTTC. This translates into CASSSSGGQTQYF.

The CDR3 sequence is CASTPRFDPNYGYTF. The CDR3 DNA sequence: TGTGCCAGCACCCCACGGTTCGATCCTAACTATGGCTACACCTTC. The V gene is TRBV27, the J gene TRBJ1-2; D not certain. This CDR3 contains 15 residues. Trimming removed 7 bases at V and 0 bases at J, with 15 bases between. Germline V gene lookup returns CDR1 MNHEY and CDR2 SMNVEV (reference sequence).

This chain links TRBV6-5 with TRBJ2-5; TRBD2 might be the D (6 bases). V was trimmed by 5 bases and J by 6 bases, leaving 13 bases between them. Germline V gene sequence: CDR1 MNHEY, CDR2 SVGAGI. This CDR3 comprises 13 residues. For the CDR3, the DNA is TGTGCCAGCAGTCTGCGAAGCGGGCAGACCCAGTACTTC. Protein sequence: CASSLRSGQTQYF.

V gene TRBV7-2 combines with J gene TRBJ2-7; D remains unclear. CDR3 length: 14 residues. The germline V gene encodes CDR1 SGHTA and CDR2 FQGNSA. The germline V and J ends were trimmed by 1 base and 2 bases, with 9 bases remaining between them. CDR3 amino acids: CASSLETHTYEQYF. CDR3 DNA: TGTGCCAGCAGCTTAGAGACTCATACCTACGAGCAGTACTTC.

This chain uses TRBV7-7 with TRBJ2-7; 11 positions agree with TRBD1. The junction had 11 bases not matched to a gene; V was cut back by 1 base and J by 0 bases. From germline, CDR1 is SSHAT and CDR2 FNYEAQ (reference sequence). The CDR3 consists of 19 residues. In DNA form, the CDR3 reads TGTGCCAGCAGCTTAGGAATGGGACAGGGGGACTTTAGCTCCTACGAGCAGTACTTC. Translated, it gives CASSLGMGQGDFSSYEQYF.

This clone turned up a few times. The chain links TRBV2 to TRBJ2-5; tentatively, D is TRBD2 (6 bases). The germline gives CDR1 SNHLY, CDR2 FYNNEI. Trimming pared 4 bases from V and 5 bases from J, leaving 17 bases between. The CDR3 has 15 residues. The CDR3, as DNA: TGTGCCAGCAGTGGACATTTGGGGGGAATGGAGACCCAGTACTTC. Amino acids: CASSGHLGGMETQYF. Full variable domain (rest looked up from reference TRBV2 and TRBJ2-5): EPEVTQTPSHQVTQMGQEVILRCVPISNHLYFYWYRQILGQKVEFLVSFYNNEISEKSEIFDDQFSVERPDGSNFTLKIRSTKLEDSAMYFCASSGHLGGMETQYFGPGTRLLVL.

CDR3 sequence (DNA): TGCAGCGCAAAGACAGGTCGCTCCTCCTACGAGCAGTACTTC. Its protein product is CSAKTGRSSYEQYF. The J gene is TRBJ2-7, the V gene TRBV29-1; D might be TRBD1 (6 bases). The CDR3 has 14 amino acids. Germline V gene data show CDR1 as SQVTM and CDR2 as ANQGSEA. V lost 7 bases and J lost 0, with 16 bases in between.

V and J are TRBV6-1 and TRBJ2-2; 10 bases fit TRBD2. The CDR3 spans 15 residues. J gave up 7 bases and V 6 bases, and 8 bases lay outside the gene matches. Looked up from germline, CDR1 is MNHNS and CDR2 is SASEGT. Written as DNA, the CDR3 is TGTGCCAGCAGAATCAGCGGGGGGGCGGTCGGGGAGCTGTTTTTT. Its protein product is CASRISGGAVGELFF.

This sequence joins TRBV14 and TRBJ1-1, with D possibly TRBD1 on 6 matching bases. Deletions cut 4 bases from V and 1 base from J, with 13 bases between. Per germline, CDR1 SGHDN and CDR2 FVKESK. This CDR3 spans 15 amino acids. CDR3 sequence (DNA): TGTGCCAGCAGCCTCCGGCAGGGGCGGAACACTGAAGCTTTCTTT. This sequence encodes CASSLRQGRNTEAFF. Full variable domain (remainder filled in from reference TRBV14 and TRBJ1-1): EAGVTQFPSHSVIEKGQTVTLRCDPISGHDNLYWYRRVMGKEIKFLLHFVKESKQDESGMPNNRFLAERTGGTYSTLKVQPAELEDSGVYFCASSLRQGRNTEAFFGQGTRLTVV.

The V gene is TRBV11-2, the J gene TRBJ1-6; D is unclear. The CDR3 covers 12 residues. Trimming removed 1 base at V and 16 bases at J, with 11 bases between. Germline V CDR1 and CDR2: SGHAT, FQNNGV. The CDR3 region has the DNA TGTGCCAGCAGCTTAGGTACATCGATTCTCCACTTT. This encodes CASSLGTSILHF. The full variable domain, with the rest looked up from reference TRBV11-2 and TRBJ1-6, is EAGVAQSPRYKIIEKRQSVAFWCNPISGHATLYWYQQILGQGPKLLIQFQNNGVVDDSQLPKDRFSAERLKGVDSTLKIQPAKLEDSAVYLCASSLGTSILHFGNGTRLTVT.